This TCR beta chain was identified in a study of tumor and adjacent non-tumor tissue in lung cancer (dated by TCRdb to the late 2010s). Background on the whole study: By cancer type, the cohort comprised approximately twelve adenocarcinoma patients, a couple of squamous cell carcinoma patients and 1 small cell lung cancer patient. The 15 or so patients were aged about 30 to 80 years, included around ten men and 5 women, and had TNM stage I to III disease. Sequencing produced 130,000,000 or so productive TCRbeta reads in total, an average of approximately 4.5 million reads per sample. Bulk TCRbeta repertoires were compared between lung tumor tissue and matched distant non-tumor lung tissue obtained from more than twelve lung cancer patients. More than 25 paired specimens, one tumor and one normal lung sample per patient, were profiled by TCRbeta CDR3 sequencing. General conclusions and limits of the study: Only about 14 patients were in the cohort, and the authors stated that larger samples and more detailed clinical data are needed. The sequencing platform is not named in the methods, and unique molecular identifiers are not mentioned. Significantly higher TCR diversity (inverse Simpson) was observed in tumor tissue than in normal lung tissue (roughly 390 vs 170, P = 0.0075, Mann-Whitney U test). TCR diversity was significantly higher in younger patients, and greater tumor TCR diversity was associated with shorter overall survival and shorter disease-free survival. Because peripheral blood was not sequenced, the blood TCRbeta repertoires of the lung cancer patients in the study went unexamined. The top 100 clones made up a significantly larger cumulative share of the repertoire in normal lung than in tumor tissue.

Reading the germline V gene gives CDR1 SNHLY and CDR2 FYNNEI. Relative to germline, V is missing 6 bases and J is missing 0 bases, with 11 bases of the junction outside any gene match. The CDR3 spans 18 residues, from the cysteine through the phenylalanine. The only DNA kept is the CDR3, 54 bases in frame from the first base. Libraries were built with multiplex PCR. The instrument was an Illumina HiSeq 2500. TCRbeta libraries were built by three rounds of nested PCR using primers (Table S4), following protocols modified from ARM-PCR. PCR products of 200-500 bp were gel-excised and purified with the QIAquick gel extraction kit before sequencing. As for how the authors treated the data: Trimmomatic was used to clean the reads, FLASH was used to merge the reads into complete CDR3 sequences, and MiTCR was used to assign the reads to V(D)J germline segments. VDJtools was used to compute clonal diversity as the inverse Simpson's index. In-frame sequences without a premature stop codon were defined as productive reads. TCRdb applied fastp at Q25 and MiXCR to the public reads, then kept only in-frame beta chains. One record per CDR3 amino acid sequence lists the most common genes and DNA. TCRdb, rather than the study authors, made the V and J calls. The sample table contains approximately 110,000 distinct CDR3 sequences; only one count was recorded for 60% to 65% of them. Around 17% of the sample lies in the top ten.

RNA was extracted from bulk unsorted tissue and checked for quality with a NanoDrop ND-1000 and an Agilent 2100. Normal lung samples were distant non-tumor tissue taken more than 3 cm from the tumor edge. Newly diagnosed lung cancer patients without prior chemotherapy who had been admitted for thoracic surgery in China between August and November 2014 were enrolled as donors. Patients who had received previous radiotherapy or chemotherapy, or who had another concurrent cancer, were excluded from the study. Surgical tissue pieces of about 1-2.1 cm3 were preserved in RNAlater solution and were kept at -80 degrees C until use. With regard to this clonotype: The clone's antigen remains unknown. No qualities accompany the bases; no much larger clone lies one base away.

Sample: distant non-tumor lung tissue. The receptor's source is a man in his 60s with non-small cell lung cancer. The receptor chain draws on TRBV2 and TRBJ2-3, with 11 bases in between that match TRBD2. The CDR3 here reads CASSLMGLAVLSTDTQYF. In nucleotides, the sequence is TGTGCCAGCAGCTTGATGGGACTAGCGGTTCTAAGCACAGATACGCAGTATTTT. The CDR3 plus the reference TRBV2 and TRBJ2-3 genes for the other parts give the full variable domain: EPEVTQTPSHQVTQMGQEVILRCVPISNHLYFYWYRQILGQKVEFLVSFYNNEISEKSEIFDDQFSVERPDGSNFTLKIRSTKLEDSAMYFCASSLMGLAVLSTDTQYFGPGTRLTVL.